Listed here are 21 T cell receptor beta chains from one sample, sequenced in a study of Ad26.COV2.S vaccination and SARS-CoV-2 variants. Specified treatment: some 19 received Ad26.COV2.S at low or high dose, single or two shots; five or six received placebo; per-sample allocation not given. Sampling was done on day 63 after the first vaccine or placebo injection. Assay used: immunoSEQ multiplex PCR; TCRdb lists only in-frame clones, some missing. The sample yields fewer than 300,000 clones, roughly 86% seen once. The sample in question was peripheral blood, obtained in a trial of Ad26.COV2.S vaccine versus placebo. All receptors derive from a person aged 18-60 years who received the Ad26.COV2.S COVID-19 vaccine or a placebo.

The chain is built from TRBV9 and TRBJ2-2, with TRBD2 identical over 9 bases. Losses at the gene ends were 0 bases for V and 1 base for J; bases not matched to a gene: 4. Germline lookup yields CDR1 SGDLS and CDR2 YYNGEE. The CDR3 consists of 17 residues. The DNA for the CDR3 is TGTGCCAGCAGCGTAGTAAGGACTAGCGAGAACACCGGGGAGCTGTTTTTT. This sequence encodes CASSVVRTSENTGELFF. The complete variable domain, with remaining parts taken from reference TRBV9 and TRBJ2-2, reads DSGVTQTPKHLITATGQRVTLRCSPRSGDLSVYWYQQSLDQGLQFLIQYYNGEERAKGNILERFSAQQFPDLHSELNLSSLELGDSALYFCASSVVRTSENTGELFFGEGSRLTVL.

This sequence joins TRBV11-3 and TRBJ1-1; TRBD1 agrees at 7 bases. Germline CDR1 is SGHNT and CDR2 is YENEEA. V lost 3 bases and J lost 5; bases outside the gene matches: 3. The CDR3 sequence is 13 residues long. The CDR3, as DNA: TGTGCCAGCAGCTTCAGGGGGGAAACTGAAGCTTTCTTT. Translating gives CASSFRGETEAFF.

The gene calls are TRBV6-6 and TRBJ2-3; 8 bases are shared with TRBD2. The V segment lost 3 bases and the J segment 4 bases; nucleotides outside the gene matches: 3. The CDR3 consists of 14 residues. Germline values: CDR1 MNHNY, CDR2 SVGAGI (reference sequence). CDR3 nucleotide sequence: TGTGCCAGCAGTTATGCGGGGGGCGCAGATACGCAGTATTTT. This encodes CASSYAGGADTQYF.

V usage is TRBV19 and J usage is TRBJ2-3; D may be TRBD1 (6 bases). CDR1 and CDR2 from the germline V gene are LNHDA and SQIVND (reference sequence). This CDR3 region has 15 residues. Trimming cost V 3 bases and J 4 bases, with 14 bases left between them. For the CDR3, the DNA is TGTGCCAGTAGTATTTGGCAGGGGTCTTCAGATACGCAGTATTTT. Its translation: CASSIWQGSSDTQYF.

The chain is built from TRBV2 and TRBJ2-7; D unclear. Trimming shortened V by 7 bases and J by 1 base, and 5 bases separated the two germline ends. Per the germline V gene, CDR1 is SNHLY and CDR2 is FYNNEI. CDR3 length: 11 residues. In DNA form, the CDR3 reads TGTGCCAGCACGGTTTCCTACGAGCAGTACTTC. This translates into CASTVSYEQYF. Combining the CDR3 with reference TRBV2 and TRBJ2-7 gives the whole variable domain EPEVTQTPSHQVTQMGQEVILRCVPISNHLYFYWYRQILGQKVEFLVSFYNNEISEKSEIFDDQFSVERPDGSNFTLKIRSTKLEDSAMYFCASTVSYEQYFGPGTRLTVT.

This clone was recorded a few times. The genes are TRBV19 and TRBJ1-5, with D tentatively TRBD1 (6 bases). This CDR3 is built from 14 residues. Germline CDR1 is LNHDA and CDR2 is SQIVND (reference sequence). V was pared by 6 bases and J by 2 bases, with 11 bases between. The CDR3 sequence: CASRLRQGNQPQHF. The CDR3 nucleotides are TGTGCCAGTAGACTACGACAGGGCAATCAGCCCCAGCATTTT.

This rearrangement joins TRBV3-1 (or the pseudogene TRBV3-2) to TRBJ1-2, with D possibly TRBD1 on 5 matching bases. This CDR3 comprises 13 residues. V lost 5 bases and J lost 5, with 12 bases in between. CDR1 and CDR2 from the germline V gene are LGHDT and YNNKEL (reference sequence). The CDR3 DNA reads as TGTGCCAGCAGCTCACGGGGGGTGTATGGCTACACCTTC. Translated: CASSSRGVYGYTF.

The chain uses TRBV19 and TRBJ1-1; D gene ambiguous. Germline assignment: CDR1 LNHDA and CDR2 SQIVND (reference sequence). The V and J ends lost 6 bases and 7 bases respectively, with 18 bases between them. The CDR3 has 14 residues. Here the CDR3 DNA reads TGTGCCAGTAGAACCCTCCGAGGTAGGATTGAAGCTTTCTTT. Encoded protein: CASRTLRGRIEAFF.

This CDR3 reads CASSLDRPREAFF. DNA of the CDR3: TGCGCCAGCAGCCTGGACAGGCCAAGGGAGGCTTTCTTT. The chain joins TRBV4-1 to TRBJ1-1; 7 bases agree with TRBD1. The CDR3 spans 13 residues. Germline CDR1 and CDR2: MGHRA and YSYEKL. With 4 bases clipped from V and 11 bases from J, the junction kept 10 bases outside the gene matches.

This chain links TRBV14 with TRBJ2-3, with a possible D match to TRBD1 (5 bases). This CDR3 is 14 amino acids long. From germline, CDR1 is SGHDN and CDR2 FVKESK. The V gene lost 6 bases and the J gene lost 4 bases, with 14 bases spanning the gap. The CDR3 protein is CASSPTWGPDTQYF. As DNA, the CDR3 is TGTGCCAGCAGTCCTACATGGGGCCCAGATACGCAGTATTTT.

The CDR3 DNA reads as TGTGCCAGCAGCCCAACAGAGAACACTGAAGCTTTCTTT. This encodes CASSPTENTEAFF. J is TRBJ1-1 and V is TRBV6-5; D not resolved. There are 13 residues in the CDR3. The V gene lost 6 bases and the J gene lost 1 base, with 9 bases spanning the gap. CDR1 is MNHEY, CDR2 SVGAGI, per germline.

This clone appeared a few times. The V call is TRBV27, the J call TRBJ2-7; no clear D gene. The CDR3 runs to 13 residues. The V gene's germline CDR1 is MNHEY and CDR2 SMNVEV (reference sequence). The V and J ends lost 7 bases and 0 bases respectively, with 10 bases between them. CDR3 region: CASTSGYSYEQYF. The CDR3 DNA follows: TGTGCCAGCACTTCGGGTTACTCCTACGAGCAGTACTTC.

The chain carries TRBV7-9 and TRBJ1-1; D is ambiguous. The germline gives CDR1 SEHNR, CDR2 FQNEAQ (reference sequence). V was pared by 3 bases and J by 1 base, with 12 bases between. The CDR3 has 15 amino acids. In DNA, the CDR3 is TGTGCCAGCAGCTTTGATCGGCGCCGGAACACTGAAGCTTTCTTT. Its translation is CASSFDRRRNTEAFF. Using reference TRBV7-9 and TRBJ1-1 for the parts outside the CDR3, the full variable domain is DTGVSQNPRHKITKRGQNVTFRCDPISEHNRLYWYRQTLGQGPEFLTYFQNEAQLEKSRLLSDRFSAERPKGSFSTLEIQRTEQGDSAMYLCASSFDRRRNTEAFFGQGTRLTVV.

The chain employs TRBV5-1 and TRBJ1-1; D is unclear. CDR1 SGHRS and CDR2 YFSETQ come from the germline V gene. The CDR3 extends over 14 amino acids. Trimming removed 4 bases from V and 1 base from J, with 11 bases in between. The DNA of the CDR3 is TGCGCCAGCAGCCGATGGACCGAGAACACTGAAGCTTTCTTT. As protein: CASSRWTENTEAFF. The full variable domain, completed using reference TRBV5-1 and TRBJ1-1, is KAGVTQTPRYLIKTRGQQVTLSCSPISGHRSVSWYQQTPGQGLQFLFEYFSETQRNKGNFPGRFSGRQFSNSRSEMNVSTLELGDSALYLCASSRWTENTEAFFGQGTRLTVV.

V gene TRBV5-1 combines with J gene TRBJ2-2; no clear D. Germline-derived CDR1 and CDR2 are SGHRS and YFSETQ. The CDR3 runs 16 residues. Trimming left V 0 bases short and J 0 bases short, with 9 bases between. CDR3 residues: CASSLDVRSNTGELFF. The DNA for the CDR3 is TGCGCCAGCAGCTTGGATGTGCGGTCGAACACCGGGGAGCTGTTTTTT.

This chain links TRBV5-1 with TRBJ2-5; D is perhaps TRBD1 (5 bases). CDR1 SGHRS and CDR2 YFSETQ come from the germline V gene. Trimming stripped 5 bases from V and 1 base from J, with 9 bases between. CDR3 size: 13 residues. CDR3 protein: CASRTEFQETQYF. The CDR3 DNA reads TGCGCCAGCAGGACAGAGTTCCAAGAGACCCAGTACTTC.

This clone was picked up one time. V gene TRBV15 combines with J gene TRBJ1-1, with D possibly matching TRBD1 (6 bases). Germline assignment: CDR1 LNHNV and CDR2 YYDKDF (reference sequence). Trimming left V 0 bases short and J 10 bases short, with 12 bases between. The CDR3 sequence is 13 residues long. This CDR3 reads CATSRDGQGTAFF. The CDR3 region has the DNA TGTGCCACCAGCAGAGACGGGCAGGGGACAGCTTTCTTT.

The chain couples TRBV19 to TRBJ1-4, with a possible D match to TRBD1 (5 bases). CDR1 and CDR2 from the germline V gene are LNHDA and SQIVND (reference sequence). This CDR3 is built from 13 residues. The V gene lost 6 bases and the J gene lost 8 bases, with 13 bases spanning the gap. CDR3: CASSLGTGEKLFF. The CDR3 nucleotides read TGTGCCAGTAGCCTCGGGACGGGGGAAAAACTGTTTTTT.

The V call is TRBV9, the J call TRBJ2-1; 7 positions agree with TRBD2. V trimming: 4 bases; J trimming: 2 bases; junction bases outside the gene matches: 21. The CDR3 totals 20 residues. The germline V gene has CDR1 SGDLS and CDR2 YYNGEE. CDR3 in DNA: TGTGCCAGCAGCCCCCCGCTGGCTGGGCCGCGGGGGTTAGCCTACAATGAGCAGTTCTTC. Its protein is CASSPPLAGPRGLAYNEQFF.

This sequence joins TRBV7-2 and TRBJ2-7, with 11 bases lining up with TRBD2. The CDR3 runs to 16 residues. J gave up 2 bases and V 1 base, and 4 bases lay outside the gene matches. Germline V lookup: CDR1 SGHTA, CDR2 FQGNSA. The CDR3, as DNA: TGTGCCAGCAGCTTAGATGGGACTAGCGGAGCCTACGAGCAGTACTTC. Translated: CASSLDGTSGAYEQYF.

The J gene is TRBJ1-2, the V gene TRBV5-6; D unclear. The germline V and J ends were trimmed by 2 bases and 7 bases, with 15 bases remaining between them. CDR3 length equals 14 residues. Germline CDR1 is SGHDT and CDR2 is YYEEEE. CDR3 coding DNA: TGTGCCAGCAGCTTAAATCCCCTAGGCGGTGGCTACACCTTC. Its protein is CASSLNPLGGGYTF.